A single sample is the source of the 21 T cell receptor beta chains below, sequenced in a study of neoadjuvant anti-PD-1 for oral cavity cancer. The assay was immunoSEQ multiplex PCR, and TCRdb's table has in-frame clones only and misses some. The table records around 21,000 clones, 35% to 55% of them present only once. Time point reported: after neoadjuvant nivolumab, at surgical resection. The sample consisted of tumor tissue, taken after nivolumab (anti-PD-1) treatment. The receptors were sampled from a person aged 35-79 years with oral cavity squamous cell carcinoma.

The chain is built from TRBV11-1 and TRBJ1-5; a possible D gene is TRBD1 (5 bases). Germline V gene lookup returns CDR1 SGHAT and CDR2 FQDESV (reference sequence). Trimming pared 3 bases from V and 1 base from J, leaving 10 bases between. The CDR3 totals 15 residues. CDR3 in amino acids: CASSFPGRSNQPQHF. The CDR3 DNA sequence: TGTGCCAGCAGCTTCCCGGGACGAAGCAATCAGCCCCAGCATTTT.

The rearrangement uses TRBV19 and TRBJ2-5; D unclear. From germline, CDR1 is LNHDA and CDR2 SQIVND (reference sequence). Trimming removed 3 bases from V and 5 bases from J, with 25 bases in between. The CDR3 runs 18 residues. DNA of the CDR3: TGTGCCAGTAGTATTTCTCTGTTCTCCGGCCCCCGAGAGGAGACCCAGTACTTC. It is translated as CASSISLFSGPREETQYF.

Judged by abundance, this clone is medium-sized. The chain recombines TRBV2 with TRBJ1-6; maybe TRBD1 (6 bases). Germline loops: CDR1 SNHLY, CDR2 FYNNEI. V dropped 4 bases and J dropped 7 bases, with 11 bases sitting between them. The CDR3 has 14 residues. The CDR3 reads CASSVEGVNSPLHF. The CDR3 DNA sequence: TGTGCCAGCAGTGTTGAGGGGGTCAATTCACCCCTCCACTTT.

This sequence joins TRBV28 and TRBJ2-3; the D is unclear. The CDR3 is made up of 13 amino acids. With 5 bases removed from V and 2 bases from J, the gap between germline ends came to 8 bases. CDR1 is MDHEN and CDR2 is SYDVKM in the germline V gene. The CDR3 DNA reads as TGTGCCAGCAGTCGTGGCAACACAGATACGCAGTATTTT. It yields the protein CASSRGNTDTQYF.

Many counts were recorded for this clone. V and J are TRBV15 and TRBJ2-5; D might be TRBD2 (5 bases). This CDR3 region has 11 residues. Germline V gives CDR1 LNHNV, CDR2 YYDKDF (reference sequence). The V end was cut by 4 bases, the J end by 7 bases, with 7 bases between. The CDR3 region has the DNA TGTGCCACCAGCAATGAGGGGACCCAGTACTTC. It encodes CATSNEGTQYF.

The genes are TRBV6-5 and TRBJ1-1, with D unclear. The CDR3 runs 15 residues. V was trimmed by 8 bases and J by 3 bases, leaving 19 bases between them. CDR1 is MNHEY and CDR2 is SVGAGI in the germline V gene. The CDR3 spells CASPNTGGPYTEAFF. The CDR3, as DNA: TGTGCCAGCCCCAATACCGGAGGGCCGTACACTGAAGCTTTCTTT.

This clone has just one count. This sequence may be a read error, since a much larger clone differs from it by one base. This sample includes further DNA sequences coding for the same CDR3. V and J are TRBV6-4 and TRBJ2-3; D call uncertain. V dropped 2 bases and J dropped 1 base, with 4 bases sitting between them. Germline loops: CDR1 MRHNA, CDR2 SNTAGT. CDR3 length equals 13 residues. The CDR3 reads CASSDGRTDTQYF. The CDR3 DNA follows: TGTGCCAGCAGTGACGGCCGCACAGATACGCAGTATTTT.

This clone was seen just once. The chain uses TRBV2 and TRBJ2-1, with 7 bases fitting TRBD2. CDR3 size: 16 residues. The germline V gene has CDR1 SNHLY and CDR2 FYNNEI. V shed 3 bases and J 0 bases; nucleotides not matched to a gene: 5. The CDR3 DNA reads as TGTGCCAGCAGTGAGCGGGACTACTCCTCCTACAATGAGCAGTTCTTC. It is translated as CASSERDYSSYNEQFF.

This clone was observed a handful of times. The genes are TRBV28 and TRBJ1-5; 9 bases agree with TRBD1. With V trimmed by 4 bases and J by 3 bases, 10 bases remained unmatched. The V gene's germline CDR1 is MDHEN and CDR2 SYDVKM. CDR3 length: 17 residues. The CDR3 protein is CASSSGTGWSDNQPQHF. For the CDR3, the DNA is TGTGCCAGCAGTTCCGGGACAGGGTGGAGTGACAATCAGCCCCAGCATTTT.

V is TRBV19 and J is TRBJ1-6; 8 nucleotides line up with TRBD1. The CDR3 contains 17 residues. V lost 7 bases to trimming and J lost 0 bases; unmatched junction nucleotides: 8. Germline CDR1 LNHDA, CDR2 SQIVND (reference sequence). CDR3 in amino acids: CASMARTGFSYNSPLHF. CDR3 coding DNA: TGTGCCAGTATGGCTCGGACAGGGTTCTCCTATAATTCACCCCTCCACTTT. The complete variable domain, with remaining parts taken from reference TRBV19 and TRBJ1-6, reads DGGITQSPKYLFRKEGQNVTLSCEQNLNHDAMYWYRQDPGQGLRLIYYSQIVNDFQKGDIAEGYSVSREKKESFPLTVTSAQKNPTAFYLCASMARTGFSYNSPLHFGNGTRLTVT.

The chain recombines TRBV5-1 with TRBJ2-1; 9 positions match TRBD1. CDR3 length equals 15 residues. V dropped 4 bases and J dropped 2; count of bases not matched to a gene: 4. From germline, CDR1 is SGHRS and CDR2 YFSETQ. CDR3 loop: CASSGGQGAYNEQFF. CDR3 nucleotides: TGCGCCAGCAGCGGGGGACAGGGAGCCTACAATGAGCAGTTCTTC.

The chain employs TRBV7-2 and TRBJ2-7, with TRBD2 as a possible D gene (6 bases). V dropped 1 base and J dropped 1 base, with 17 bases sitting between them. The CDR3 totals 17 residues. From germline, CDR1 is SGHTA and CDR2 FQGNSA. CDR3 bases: TGTGCCAGCAGCTTAGTGTCGGGGGATGAAGGGTCCTACGAGCAGTACTTC. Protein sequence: CASSLVSGDEGSYEQYF.

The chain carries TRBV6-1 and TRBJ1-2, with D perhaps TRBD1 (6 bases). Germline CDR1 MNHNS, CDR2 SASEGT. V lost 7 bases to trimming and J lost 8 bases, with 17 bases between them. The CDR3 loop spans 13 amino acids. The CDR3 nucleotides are TGTGCCAGCACCCACCCGGGGGCGCAGGGCTACACCTTC. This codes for CASTHPGAQGYTF.

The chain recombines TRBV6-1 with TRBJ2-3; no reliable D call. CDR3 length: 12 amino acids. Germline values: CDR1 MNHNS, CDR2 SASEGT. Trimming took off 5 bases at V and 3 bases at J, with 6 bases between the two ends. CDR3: CASSRETDTQYF. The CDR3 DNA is TGTGCCAGCAGTAGGGAAACAGATACGCAGTATTTT.

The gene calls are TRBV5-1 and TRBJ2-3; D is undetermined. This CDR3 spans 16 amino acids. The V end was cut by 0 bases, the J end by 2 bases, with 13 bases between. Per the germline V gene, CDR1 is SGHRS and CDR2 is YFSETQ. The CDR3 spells CASSLAAAQNTDTQYF. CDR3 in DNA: TGCGCCAGCAGCTTGGCGGCAGCACAAAACACAGATACGCAGTATTTT.

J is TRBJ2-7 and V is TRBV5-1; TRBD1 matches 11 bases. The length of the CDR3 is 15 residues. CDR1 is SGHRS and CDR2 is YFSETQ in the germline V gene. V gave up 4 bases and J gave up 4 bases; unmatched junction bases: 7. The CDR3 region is CASSLWGTGGYEQYF. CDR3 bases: TGCGCCAGCAGCCTCTGGGGGACAGGGGGGTACGAGCAGTACTTC.

CDR3 residues: CASSPQALNTEAFF. DNA for the CDR3: TGTGCCAGCAGCCCCCAGGCACTAAACACTGAAGCTTTCTTT. This chain uses TRBV7-8 with TRBJ1-1; no clear D. This CDR3 spans 14 amino acids. Germline CDR1 reads SGHVS; CDR2 reads FQNEAQ. Trimming removed 5 bases at V and 2 bases at J, with 12 bases between.

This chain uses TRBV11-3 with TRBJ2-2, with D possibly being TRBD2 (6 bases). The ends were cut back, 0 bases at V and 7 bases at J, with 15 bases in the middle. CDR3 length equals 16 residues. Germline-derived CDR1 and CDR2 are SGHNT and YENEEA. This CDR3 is CASSLDTSGGNGELFF. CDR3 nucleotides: TGTGCCAGCAGCTTAGATACATCCGGGGGAAACGGGGAGCTGTTTTTT.

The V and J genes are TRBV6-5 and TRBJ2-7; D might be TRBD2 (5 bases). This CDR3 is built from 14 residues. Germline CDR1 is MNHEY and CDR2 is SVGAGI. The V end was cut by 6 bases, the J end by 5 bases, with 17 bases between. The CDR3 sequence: CASRLLEPAHEQYF. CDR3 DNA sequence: TGTGCCAGCAGGCTACTAGAACCGGCCCACGAGCAGTACTTC.

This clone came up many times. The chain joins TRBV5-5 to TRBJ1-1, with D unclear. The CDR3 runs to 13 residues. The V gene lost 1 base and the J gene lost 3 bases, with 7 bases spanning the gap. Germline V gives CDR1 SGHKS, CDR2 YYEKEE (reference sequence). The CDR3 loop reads CASSLYEYTEAFF. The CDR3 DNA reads TGTGCCAGCAGCTTGTACGAGTACACTGAAGCTTTCTTT.

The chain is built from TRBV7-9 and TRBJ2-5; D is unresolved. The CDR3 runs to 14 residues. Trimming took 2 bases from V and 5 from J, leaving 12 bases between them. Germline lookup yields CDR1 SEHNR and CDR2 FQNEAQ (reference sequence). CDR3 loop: CASSLTGVGETQYF. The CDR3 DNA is TGTGCCAGCAGCTTAACGGGCGTCGGTGAGACCCAGTACTTC.